These T cell receptor beta chains were read from a single sample in a study of CD8+CD57+ T cells in acquired aplastic anemia. A single record per CDR3 protein comes from TCRdb applying MiXCR to the reads. The repertoire has more than 150,000 distinct CDR3 sequences, under 70% of them found once; the top ten carry roughly 50%. The sequenced sample was sorted CD4+, CD8+, or CD8+CD57+ T cells (not recorded which) from PBMCs. The receptors derive from a human donor with severe aplastic anemia or a healthy control (not recorded which). The CDR3 runs from the conserved cysteine through the conserved F or W. A D gene is named only where the DNA matches it firmly. Size tells how often a clone was seen (once, few, many) or the class of an expanded clone, and some rows leave it out.

v_gene	j_gene	d_gene	abundance	CDR3nt	CDR3aa
TRBV18	TRBJ2-3	-	-	TGTGCCAGCTCACATGGAGATACGCAGTATTTT	CASSHGDTQYF
TRBV11-3	TRBJ2-1	-	-	TGTGCCAGCGGGGTACCCTACAATGAGCAGTTCTTC	CASGVPYNEQFF
TRBV4-1	TRBJ2-7	-	-	TGCGCCAGCAGCCAAGGAATTGGAACAGGGAATCGCGAGCAGTACTTC	CASSQGIGTGNREQYF
TRBV2	TRBJ1-2	-	-	TGTGCCAGCAGTGTACAGGGAAGTAGACATGGCTACACCTTC	CASSVQGSRHGYTF
TRBV4-1	TRBJ1-1	-	-	TGCGCCAGCAGCCAAGATGGGTCGGGGGTATTGGGCACTGAAGCTTTCTTT	CASSQDGSGVLGTEAFF
TRBV2	TRBJ2-5	TRBD1	-	TGTGCCAGCAGCCCAAAGACAGGGGGAGAGACCCAGTACTTC	CASSPKTGGETQYF
TRBV7-6	TRBJ2-5	TRBD2	-	TGTGCCAGCAGCTTAAGGGCGGTCGGGGCGGGGGGCCAAGAGACCCAGTACTTC	CASSLRAVGAGGQETQYF
TRBV7-9	TRBJ2-7	-	few	TGTGCCAGCAGCCGGGACATAGGGGGCTACGAGCAGTACTTC	CASSRDIGGYEQYF
TRBV20-1	TRBJ2-1	-	-	TGCAGTGCCCGACCAGGGGGAGGAGGCTACAATGAGCAGTTCTTC	CSARPGGGGYNEQFF
TRBV5-1	TRBJ2-7	-	-	TGCGCCAGCAGCCTAACCCCCGGTTTAGCGACGGGGTACGAGCAGTACTTC	CASSLTPGLATGYEQYF
TRBV20-1	TRBJ1-2	-	few	TGCAGTGCTGCCGAATTATATGGCTACACCTTC	CSAAELYGYTF
TRBV25-1	TRBJ1-1	-	-	TGTGCCAGCAGTGATTTAACCAGGGTGGGCAACACTGAAGCTTTCTTT	CASSDLTRVGNTEAFF
TRBV25-1	TRBJ1-6	-	-	TGTGCCAGCAGTACTCTAACACAGGGTAATTCACCCCTCCACTTT	CASSTLTQGNSPLHF
TRBV29-1	TRBJ2-7	-	-	TGCAGCAGCCAAGAGGGGGACTACCTCTACGAGCAGTACTTC	CSSQEGDYLYEQYF
TRBV20-1	TRBJ1-2	-	-	TGCAGTGCTAGAGAGGGCCTGGACTATGGCTACACCTTC	CSAREGLDYGYTF
TRBV20-1	TRBJ2-2	TRBD1	-	TGCAGTGCCGGACAGGGAAAGAACACCGGGGAGCTGTTTTTT	CSAGQGKNTGELFF
TRBV14	TRBJ2-6	-	medium-sized	TGTGCCACCAGTCAGGACACCAACGTCCTGACTTTC	CATSQDTNVLTF
TRBV24-1	TRBJ2-7	TRBD1	-	TGTGCCACCGCTACAGGGGCGGCCTACGAGCAGTACTTC	CATATGAAYEQYF
TRBV2	TRBJ1-6	TRBD1	-	TGTGCCAGCAGTGGGGGACAGGGGAATTCACCCCTCCACTTT	CASSGGQGNSPLHF
TRBV24-1	TRBJ2-5	TRBD2	-	TGTGCCACCAGTGATACAACTAGCGGGAGGGCAGAGACCCAGTACTTC	CATSDTTSGRAETQYF
TRBV2	TRBJ2-1	-	-	TGTGCCAGCAGTGTTGAAGGGTACTACAATGAGCAGTTCTTC	CASSVEGYYNEQFF
TRBV25-1	TRBJ1-2	TRBD1	-	TGTGCCAGCACCTCCCTACGACAGGGAGTTTTCTATGGCTACACCTTC	CASTSLRQGVFYGYTF
TRBV24-1	TRBJ2-5	-	many	TGTGCCACCAGTGATTTACAAGAGACCCAGTACTTC	CATSDLQETQYF
TRBV7-3	TRBJ2-1	TRBD2	-	TGTGCCAGCAGCCTAACTAGCGGCGGGGGGAATGAGCAGTTCTTC	CASSLTSGGGNEQFF
TRBV19	TRBJ1-2	-	-	TGTGCCAGTAGTATTAGACTCAGCGCACACTATGGCTACACCTTC	CASSIRLSAHYGYTF
TRBV24-1	TRBJ2-1	TRBD2	few	TGTGCCACCGGTAGCGGGACACAGACCTACAATGAGCAGTTCTTC	CATGSGTQTYNEQFF
TRBV7-8	TRBJ1-2	-	-	TGTGCCAGCAGCTTAGATGGAAATGGCTACACCTTC	CASSLDGNGYTF
TRBV10-2	TRBJ2-7	TRBD1	once	TGCGCCAGCAGTGATCAGGAGTTCCAGGGGGCTTCCTCCGAGCAGTACTTC	CASSDQEFQGASSEQYF
TRBV6-2/TRBV6-3	TRBJ1-2	-	many	TGTGCCAGCACCCCCGGGTATGGCTACACCTTC	CASTPGYGYTF
TRBV6-6	TRBJ2-7	-	-	TGTGCCAGCAGTGAAACAGGAATCTACGAGCAGTACTTC	CASSETGIYEQYF
TRBV7-3	TRBJ1-1	-	-	TGTGCCAGCAGCTTGGGGGAGGGGGGCACTGAAGCTTTCTTT	CASSLGEGGTEAFF
TRBV7-8	TRBJ1-6	-	few	TGTGCCAGCAGGGCGGGTTATAATTCACCCCTCCACTTT	CASRAGYNSPLHF
TRBV7-9	TRBJ2-2	-	-	-	CASSPDGFPYEQYFGELFF
TRBV9	TRBJ2-7	TRBD1	-	TGTGCCAGCAGCGTTGAAGGACAGGGGGAGCAGTACTTC	CASSVEGQGEQYF
TRBV13	TRBJ1-2	-	-	TGTGCCAGCAGCTTAGATAGGTCCGTGCATGGCTACACCTTC	CASSLDRSVHGYTF
TRBV14	TRBJ2-5	TRBD1	once	TGTGCCAGCAGCCAAGTACCGGGACAGGGTGGAGAGACCCAGTACTTC	CASSQVPGQGGETQYF
TRBV7-7	TRBJ2-3	TRBD2	-	TGTGCTAGCAGCCCGCTAGCGGGGGCCACAGATACGCAGTATTTT	CASSPLAGATDTQYF
TRBV15	TRBJ2-7	-	-	TGTGCCACCAGCAGAGATAGTGGGAGCTACGAGCAGTACTTC	CATSRDSGSYEQYF
TRBV9	TRBJ2-7	-	-	TGTGCCAGCAGCGTCGGTGACCGTGTGGAATACGAGCAGTACTTC	CASSVGDRVEYEQYF
TRBV12-3/TRBV12-4	TRBJ1-1	-	-	TGTGCCAGCAGCTCAAGGGGCAGAGCTGAAGCTTTCTTT	CASSSRGRAEAFF
TRBV11-3	TRBJ2-1	-	-	TGTGCCAGCAGCTTGGTGACACCCCTCTACAATGAGCAGTTCTTC	CASSLVTPLYNEQFF
TRBV4-1	TRBJ2-5	-	few	TGCGCCAGCAGCCAAGACGGTATCATCCAAGAGACCCAGTACTTC	CASSQDGIIQETQYF